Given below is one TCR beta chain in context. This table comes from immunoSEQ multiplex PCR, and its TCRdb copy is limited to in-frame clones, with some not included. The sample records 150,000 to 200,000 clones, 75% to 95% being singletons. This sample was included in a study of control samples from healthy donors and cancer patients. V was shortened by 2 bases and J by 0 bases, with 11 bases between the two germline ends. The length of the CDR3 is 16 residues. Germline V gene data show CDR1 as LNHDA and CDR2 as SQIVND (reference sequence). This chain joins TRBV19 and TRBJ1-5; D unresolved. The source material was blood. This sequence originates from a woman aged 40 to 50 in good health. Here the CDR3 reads CASSISVGRSNQPQHF. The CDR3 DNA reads TGTGCCAGTAGTATAAGCGTAGGGCGTAGCAATCAGCCCCAGCATTTT.